This TCR beta chain was sequenced during a study of OX40 agonist ivuxolimab in advanced cancers. CDR1 and CDR2 from the germline V gene are SGHRS and YFSETQ. V was clipped by 0 bases and J by 5 bases, with 5 bases between them. This CDR3 has 13 amino acids. Repertoires were generated with immunoSEQ multiplex PCR, while TCRdb's copy carries only in-frame clones and drops some. The sample has over 30,000 clones; roughly four fifths are singletons. The specimen comprised CD4+ or CD8+ T cells sorted from blood, sampled in a trial of the OX40 agonist ivuxolimab. V usage is TRBV5-1 and J usage is TRBJ2-2; D call uncertain. The clonotype originates from an adult with an advanced solid tumor such as melanoma, head and neck, liver or kidney cancer. The CDR3 sequence: CASSLDRTGELFF. The CDR3 DNA reads as TGCGCCAGCAGCTTGGACCGGACCGGGGAGCTGTTTTTT. Drawing the rest from reference TRBV5-1 and TRBJ2-2, the complete variable domain is KAGVTQTPRYLIKTRGQQVTLSCSPISGHRSVSWYQQTPGQGLQFLFEYFSETQRNKGNFPGRFSGRQFSNSRSEMNVSTLELGDSALYLCASSLDRTGELFFGEGSRLTVL.